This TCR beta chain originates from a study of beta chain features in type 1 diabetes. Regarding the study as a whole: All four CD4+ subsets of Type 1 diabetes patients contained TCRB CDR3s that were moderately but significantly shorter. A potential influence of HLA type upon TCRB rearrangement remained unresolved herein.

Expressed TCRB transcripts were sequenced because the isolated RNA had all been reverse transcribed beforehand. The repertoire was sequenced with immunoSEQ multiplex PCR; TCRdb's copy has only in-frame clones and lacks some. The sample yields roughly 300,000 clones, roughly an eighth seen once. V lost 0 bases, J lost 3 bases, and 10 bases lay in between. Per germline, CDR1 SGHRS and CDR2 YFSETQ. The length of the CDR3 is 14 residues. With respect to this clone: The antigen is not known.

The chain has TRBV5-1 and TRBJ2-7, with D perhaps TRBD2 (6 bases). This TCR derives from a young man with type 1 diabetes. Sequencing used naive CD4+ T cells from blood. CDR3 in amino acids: CASSLDRRGYEQYF. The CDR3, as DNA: TGCGCCAGCAGCTTGGACAGGCGGGGCTACGAGCAGTACTTC.